A single sample gave rise to the 8 T cell receptor gamma chains below, sequenced in a study of human gamma delta and Vdelta1 T cells. TCRdb re-called clones from the PCR reads via CATT. This table has about 3,900 gamma-chain clones, over 15% appearing once. The antigens for these receptors are not known. The specimen was Vdelta1 gamma-delta T cells from blood grown in culture (DOT cells). The receptors derive from a human donor in good health.

The V and J genes are TRGV3 and TRGJ1 or TRGJ2. Germline loops: CDR1 VTNTFY, CDR2 YDVSTARD (reference sequence). J gave up 6 bases and V 2 bases, and 1 base lay outside the gene matches. This CDR3 comprises 11 residues. CDR3: CATWDIYKKLF. CDR3 in DNA: TGTGCCACCTGGGACATTTATAAGAAACTCTTT.

The gene calls are TRGV9 and TRGJP1. CDR1 and CDR2 (germline): GITISATS, ISYDGTV (reference sequence). CDR3 length: 12 amino acids. Trimming removed 5 bases from V and 8 bases from J; junction bases left unmatched: 5. CDR3 DNA sequence: TGTGCCTTGTGGGGCGGGGGTTGGTTCAAGATATTT. Residues: CALWGGGWFKIF.

This clone was found a few times. The genes are TRGV3 and TRGJ1 or TRGJ2. V shed 0 bases, J shed 11 bases, and the junction held 7 bases outside the gene matches. Germline CDR1 and CDR2: VTNTFY and YDVSTARD (reference sequence). The CDR3 covers 12 residues. The CDR3 sequence is CATWDRLVEKLF. The CDR3 nucleotides read TGTGCCACCTGGGACAGGCTAGTGGAGAAACTCTTT.

The V gene is TRGV9, the J gene TRGJ1 or TRGJ2. In germline, CDR1 is GITISATS, CDR2 ISYDGTV (reference sequence). The CDR3 runs 13 residues. V shed 4 bases, J shed 4 bases, and the junction held 7 bases outside the gene matches. This CDR3 reads CALWDERYYKKLF. The CDR3 bases are TGTGCCTTGTGGGACGAAAGATATTATAAGAAACTCTTT.

J is TRGJ1 or TRGJ2 and V is TRGV3. CDR1 is VTNTFY, CDR2 YDVSTARD, per germline (reference sequence). The CDR3 loop spans 16 amino acids. J was trimmed by 4 bases and V by 2 bases; bases with no gene match: 14. CDR3 nucleotide sequence: TGTGCCACCTGGGACAAGCCGAGGCGGGGCTATTATAAGAAACTCTTT. Its translation: CATWDKPRRGYYKKLF.

As concerns this clone: The TCRdb protein, from a much larger clone, departs from this DNA's translation at residue 8, likely by read error; the protein shown derives from the DNA. The chain carries TRGV9 and TRGJ1 or TRGJ2. The J segment lost 9 bases and the V segment lost 0 bases, leaving 5 bases of the junction unmatched. CDR3 length: 12 amino acids. Germline values: CDR1 GITISATS, CDR2 ISYDGTV (reference sequence). Here the CDR3 reads CALWEVRCKKLF. As DNA, the CDR3 is TGTGCCTTGTGGGAGGTGCGTTGTAAGAAACTCTTT.

This clone turned up a few times. The rearrangement uses TRGV8 and TRGJ1 or TRGJ2. V trimming: 5 bases; J trimming: 1 base; junction bases outside the gene matches: 11. Germline CDR1 is VENAVY and CDR2 is YDSYNSRV. CDR3 length equals 15 residues. This CDR3 reads CATWARIENYYKKLF. CDR3 nucleotide sequence: TGTGCCACCTGGGCCCGAATTGAAAATTATTATAAGAAACTCTTT.

This clone has a handful of counts. V and J are TRGV2 and TRGJP2. Trimming cost V 1 base and J 6 bases; bases outside gene matches: 14. CDR3 length: 17 amino acids. Germline lookup yields CDR1 EGSNGY and CDR2 YDSYNSKV. The CDR3: CATWDGPKRGGDWIKTF. As DNA, the CDR3 is TGTGCCACCTGGGACGGCCCGAAAAGGGGTGGTGATTGGATCAAGACGTTT.